This T cell receptor beta chain was found in a study of cytomegalovirus exposure and HLA in healthy donors. General study points: What TCR beta sequences reportedly achieved was accurate prediction of HLA-A and HLA-B alleles in most subjects.

Use of 60 Vbeta and 13 Jbeta primers characterized the PCR. Only in-frame clones appear in the TCRdb table, and some are missing; sequencing was by immunoSEQ multiplex PCR. The repertoire holds approximately 51,000 clones, with about 72% as singletons. In the case of this clone: Antigen: not known.

Germline V gene lookup returns CDR1 MNHNY and CDR2 SVGAGI (reference sequence). Trimming left V 10 bases short and J 2 bases short, with 18 bases between. The length of the CDR3 is 14 residues. The source material was PBMCs. The rearrangement joins TRBV6-6 to TRBJ2-7; D is perhaps TRBD1 (5 bases). The source is a man aged 25 to 45 in good health and CMV-seronegative. The CDR3 nucleotides read TGTGCCACATCCCGATTGGACACGACCTACGAGCAGTACTTC. It encodes CATSRLDTTYEQYF.